This T cell receptor beta chain was retrieved from a study of blood T cell repertoires in COVID-19 (dated by TCRdb to about 2020). Regarding the complete study: Samples covering the acute and convalescent phases of COVID-19 were provided by collaborators in the United States, Italy and Spain. The material from the prospective study consisted of cDNA or gDNA derived from T cells, B-cell-depleted T cells, or PBMCs. The dataset comprised deeply sampled blood TCRbeta repertoires from subjects exposed to, actively infected with, or recovered from COVID-19. A freely available public database, intended as a resource for researchers studying the immune response to SARS-CoV-2, is where the repertoires were released. The samples were drawn from two sources: the first 160 participants of the ongoing ImmuneRACE study, and 1,254 subjects contributed by 6 global collaborators. A de-identified subject ID, COVID-19 status, age in years and sex were almost always included in the sample metadata. Where HLA class I and class II types were available, the types were taken from metadata supplied by the sample provider, not from assay-based typing.

General study outcomes and caveats: Clinical and demographic metadata were provided uncurated, with the amount varying by source and participant.

Germline trimming: 2 bases from V, 3 bases from J; junction bases outside gene matches: 4. The CDR3, cysteine through phenylalanine, is 16 amino acids long. Kept here is only the CDR3 DNA, which spans 48 bases and is read in frame from base 1. CDR1 and CDR2 were assigned from the germline V gene (reference sequence) as SGHKS and YYEKEE. With regard to this clone: Its antigen is currently not known. No much larger clone exists at a distance of one base, and base qualities are not known.

The collaborating institutions used their own protocols to collect whole blood in K2EDTA tubes. Collaborator samples were shipped for TCRbeta analysis as frozen whole blood, isolated PBMCs, or DNA extracted from either sample type. The immunoSEQ Assay, a bias-controlled multiplex PCR, was used to amplify TCRbeta CDR3 regions from genomic DNA. Turning to the authors' computational methods: Nucleated cell counts per sample were estimated from amplification of reference gene primers within the assay. To quantify the absolute abundance of each unique TCRbeta CDR3 rearrangement, sequence reads were collapsed and filtered. For each sample, productive Simpson clonality was calculated as the square root of Simpson's diversity index across productive rearrangements. TCRdb carries this immuneACCESS record with in-frame sequences only. Its versions omit some clonotypes, under half of them owing to an unresolved V gene in the studies checked, with the rest unexplained. That table furnishes V, J and clone size, whereas the DNA furnished D and trimming. This sample is represented by about 200,000 clones; around 84% of them were singletons. Jointly, the top ten make up approximately 3% of the sample.

The sample comprised peripheral blood. The receptor chain draws on TRBV5-5 and TRBJ2-1; 11 bases in the middle match TRBD2. This TCR derives from a man aged 55 to 70 with acute or convalescent COVID-19. The CDR3 reads CASSLSGTSGYNEQFF. The nucleotide sequence is given as TGTGCCAGCAGCTTATCCGGGACTAGCGGCTACAATGAGCAGTTCTTC.